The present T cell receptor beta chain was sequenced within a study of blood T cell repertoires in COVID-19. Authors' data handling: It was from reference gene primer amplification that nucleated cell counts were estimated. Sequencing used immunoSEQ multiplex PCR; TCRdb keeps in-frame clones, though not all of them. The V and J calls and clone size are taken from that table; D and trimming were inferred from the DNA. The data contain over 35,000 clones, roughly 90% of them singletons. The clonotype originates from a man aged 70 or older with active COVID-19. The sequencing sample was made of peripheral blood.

CDR3 amino acids: CASSPPSGRGNEQFF. CDR3 coding DNA: TGTGCCAGCAGCCCTCCTAGCGGGAGGGGTAATGAGCAGTTCTTC. J is TRBJ2-1 and V is TRBV7-9, with 12 bases lining up with TRBD2. The ends lost 5 bases at V and 7 bases at J; junction bases unmatched: 6. Per germline, CDR1 SEHNR and CDR2 FQNEAQ (reference sequence). The CDR3 sequence is 15 residues long.